A single sample is the source of the 27 T cell receptor beta chains below, sequenced in a study of CXCR3-negative and CXCR3-positive naive CD8 T cells. The libraries of TRB cDNA were prepared using 5' RACE with UMI labels. From its re-call of the 5' RACE reads, TCRdb lists each CDR3 protein once, without DNA. This sample contains 70,000 to 95,000 distinct CDR3 sequences. The specimen sequenced was naive CXCR3- CD8+ T cells from blood. The sample's subset: CD45RO-CCR7+CD27+CD95- naive CD8+ T cells lacking CXCR3 (TNR3-). The receptors shown here come from a human donor in good health. Some clones in this sample may be carry-over from other donors' samples.

This chain links TRBV29-1 with TRBJ2-3; TCRdb names TRBD1, which stays unverified in the absence of DNA. The CDR3 consists of 17 residues. Germline V gene lookup returns CDR1 SQVTM and CDR2 ANQGSEA. The CDR3 protein is CSASGIWTGRTTDTQYF.

J is TRBJ1-5 and V is TRBV6-2 or TRBV6-3; with no DNA, the TCRdb D assignment of TRBD1 cannot be verified. The CDR3 runs 14 residues. Germline V CDR1 and CDR2: MNHEY, SVGEGT. The CDR3 spells CASSYGDRVQPQHF.

V and J are TRBV20-1 and TRBJ2-1. The CDR3 is 15 amino acids. The germline gives CDR1 DFQATT, CDR2 SNEGSKA (reference sequence). CDR3: CSARDLSGAYNEQFF.

The J gene is TRBJ2-7, the V gene TRBV29-1; lacking DNA, the TRBD1 call made by TCRdb goes unchecked. The CDR3 is made up of 14 amino acids. Germline V CDR1 and CDR2: SQVTM, ANQGSEA. The CDR3 here is CSVEGDASSYEQYF.

The chain joins TRBV28 to TRBJ2-1; TCRdb outputs TRBD2, but without DNA this stays unchecked. CDR3 length equals 13 residues. In germline, CDR1 is MDHEN, CDR2 SYDVKM. CDR3 sequence reads: CASSPTSFNEQFF.

This chain connects TRBV25-1 to TRBJ2-1; the D call of TRBD1 rests on TCRdb alone, since no DNA is present to check it. The germline gives CDR1 MGHDK, CDR2 SYGVNS. CDR3 length: 15 residues. CDR3 amino acids: CASSGHREPYNEQFF. Full variable domain (rest looked up from reference TRBV25-1 and TRBJ2-1): EADIYQTPRYLVIGTGKKITLECSQTMGHDKMYWYQQDPGMELHLIHYSYGVNSTEKGDLSSESTVSRIRTEHFPLTLESARPSHTSQYLCASSGHREPYNEQFFGPGTRLTVL.

The chain joins TRBV11-2 to TRBJ2-2; the D call from TCRdb, TRBD1, cannot be confirmed without DNA. CDR3 size: 15 residues. Germline CDR1 and CDR2: SGHAT and FQNNGV. CDR3 region: CASSPGTGVPGELFF.

This rearrangement joins TRBV29-1 to TRBJ2-1; the D call from TCRdb, TRBD2, cannot be confirmed without DNA. Germline CDR1 SQVTM, CDR2 ANQGSEA. There are 15 residues in the CDR3. CDR3 in amino acids: CSVPGLAGGYNEQFF.

V gene TRBV23-1 combines with J gene TRBJ1-5; TCRdb names TRBD1, which stays unverified in the absence of DNA. Being an ORF, TRBV23-1 has a function that is uncertain. CDR3 length equals 18 residues. CDR3 sequence: CASSQAGGRINSNQPQHF.

The rearrangement joins TRBV29-1 to TRBJ1-1; there is no DNA to check the TCRdb D call of TRBD1. CDR1 and CDR2 (germline): SQVTM, ANQGSEA. The CDR3 sequence is 14 residues long. The CDR3 sequence is CSVFGTAGDTEAFF. Full variable domain (remainder filled in from reference TRBV29-1 and TRBJ1-1): SAVISQKPSRDICQRGTSLTIQCQVDSQVTMMFWYRQQPGQSLTLIATANQGSEATYESGFVIDKFPISRPNLTFSTLTVSNMSPEDSSIYLCSVFGTAGDTEAFFGQGTRLTVV.

The chain uses TRBV29-1 and TRBJ2-7; TCRdb lists TRBD2, though no DNA is available to test this call. CDR3 length: 15 amino acids. CDR1 SQVTM and CDR2 ANQGSEA come from the germline V gene. This CDR3 is CSDGGSSESSYEQYF.

The V gene is TRBV5-1, the J gene TRBJ2-7; with no DNA, the TCRdb D assignment of TRBD1 cannot be verified. The CDR3 spans 14 residues. Germline CDR1 reads SGHRS; CDR2 reads YFSETQ. The CDR3 here is CASSLEGQSYEQYF.

This sequence joins TRBV9 and TRBJ2-1; TCRdb proposes TRBD2, but this gene call is untestable without DNA. CDR1 is SGDLS, CDR2 YYNGEE, per germline. The CDR3 length is 14 residues. CDR3 protein: CASSPGLADWEQFF.

The chain links TRBV9 to TRBJ1-1. The CDR3 has 14 amino acids. Germline CDR1 is SGDLS and CDR2 is YYNGEE. CDR3 sequence: CASSARLQSSEAFF.

This chain connects TRBV27 to TRBJ1-5. CDR3 size: 14 residues. The V gene's germline CDR1 is MNHEY and CDR2 SMNVEV (reference sequence). CDR3 amino acids: CASSFLGSNQPQHF.

The genes are TRBV12-3 or TRBV12-4 and TRBJ2-1; TCRdb's assignment of TRBD2 cannot be checked, as there is no DNA. This CDR3 contains 15 residues. The CDR3 reads CASSLATGLDNEQFF.

This chain joins TRBV7-9 and TRBJ2-5; TCRdb outputs TRBD2, but without DNA this stays unchecked. There are 16 residues in the CDR3. The germline V gene encodes CDR1 SEHNR and CDR2 FQNEAQ (reference sequence). The CDR3 reads CASSLEGLASPETQYF.

The chain carries TRBV7-6 and TRBJ2-3. The CDR3 runs 16 residues. Germline V gives CDR1 SGHVS, CDR2 FNYEAQ. CDR3 in amino acids: CASSLVISLSTDTQYF.

This chain links TRBV29-1 with TRBJ2-7. Germline V gene lookup returns CDR1 SQVTM and CDR2 ANQGSEA. CDR3 length equals 12 residues. The chain's CDR3 is CSVLDVNYEQYF.

This sequence joins TRBV29-1 and TRBJ2-5; lacking DNA, the TRBD1 call made by TCRdb goes unchecked. Germline V gene lookup returns CDR1 SQVTM and CDR2 ANQGSEA. CDR3 length: 13 residues. CDR3: CSVETRGRETQYF.

The chain links TRBV28 to TRBJ2-7; TCRdb's assignment of TRBD1 cannot be checked, as there is no DNA. The CDR3 has 15 residues. Germline V gene data show CDR1 as MDHEN and CDR2 as SYDVKM. CDR3 amino acids: CASTPEGVRAYEQYF. Using reference TRBV28 and TRBJ2-7 for the parts outside the CDR3, the full variable domain is DVKVTQSSRYLVKRTGEKVFLECVQDMDHENMFWYRQDPGLGLRLIYFSYDVKMKEKGDIPEGYSVSREKKERFSLILESASTNQTSMYLCASTPEGVRAYEQYFGPGTRLTVT.

The chain is built from TRBV6-2 or TRBV6-3 and TRBJ2-4; TCRdb gives TRBD2 as the D gene, but with no DNA this cannot be confirmed. CDR1 MNHEY and CDR2 SVGEGT come from the germline V gene. This CDR3 has 16 residues. This chain's CDR3 is CASSYPQSEGSNIQYF.

The V gene is TRBV29-1, the J gene TRBJ1-1. Per germline, CDR1 SQVTM and CDR2 ANQGSEA. The length of the CDR3 is 13 residues. This CDR3 reads CSVEKSVNTEAFF. The variable domain in full, with the rest retrieved from reference TRBV29-1 and TRBJ1-1, is SAVISQKPSRDICQRGTSLTIQCQVDSQVTMMFWYRQQPGQSLTLIATANQGSEATYESGFVIDKFPISRPNLTFSTLTVSNMSPEDSSIYLCSVEKSVNTEAFFGQGTRLTVV.

The chain uses TRBV29-1 and TRBJ2-1; the D call from TCRdb, TRBD1, cannot be confirmed without DNA. The CDR3 consists of 15 residues. Germline CDR1 and CDR2: SQVTM and ANQGSEA. The CDR3 spells CSVETGGEIYNEQFF.

The V gene is TRBV7-8, the J gene TRBJ2-1; TCRdb proposes TRBD2, but this gene call is untestable without DNA. CDR1 SGHVS and CDR2 FQNEAQ come from the germline V gene. The CDR3 has 17 amino acids. The CDR3 sequence: CASSLDRVSGAYNEQFF.

V and J are TRBV5-1 and TRBJ2-7; as DNA is missing, the TRBD1 call by TCRdb cannot be tested. This CDR3 spans 13 amino acids. Germline V gene lookup returns CDR1 SGHRS and CDR2 YFSETQ. CDR3 sequence reads: CASSARDRREQYF.

V gene TRBV12-3 or TRBV12-4 combines with J gene TRBJ2-7. The length of the CDR3 is 12 residues. CDR3 residues: CASSYYGYEQYF.